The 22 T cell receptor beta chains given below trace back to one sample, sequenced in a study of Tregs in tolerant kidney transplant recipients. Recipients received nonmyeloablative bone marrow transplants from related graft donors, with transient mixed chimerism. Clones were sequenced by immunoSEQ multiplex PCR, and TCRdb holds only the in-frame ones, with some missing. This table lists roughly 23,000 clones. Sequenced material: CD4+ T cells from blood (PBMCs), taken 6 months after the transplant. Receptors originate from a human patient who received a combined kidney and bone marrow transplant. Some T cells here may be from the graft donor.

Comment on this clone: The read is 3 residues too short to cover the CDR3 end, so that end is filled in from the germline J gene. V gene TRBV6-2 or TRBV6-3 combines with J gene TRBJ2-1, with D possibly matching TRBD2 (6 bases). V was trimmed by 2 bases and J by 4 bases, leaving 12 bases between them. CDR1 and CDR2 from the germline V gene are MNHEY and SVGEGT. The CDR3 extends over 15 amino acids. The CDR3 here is CASSYKGTFYNEQFF. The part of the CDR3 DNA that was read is TGTGCCAGCAGTTACAAGGGGACTTTTTACAATGAG.

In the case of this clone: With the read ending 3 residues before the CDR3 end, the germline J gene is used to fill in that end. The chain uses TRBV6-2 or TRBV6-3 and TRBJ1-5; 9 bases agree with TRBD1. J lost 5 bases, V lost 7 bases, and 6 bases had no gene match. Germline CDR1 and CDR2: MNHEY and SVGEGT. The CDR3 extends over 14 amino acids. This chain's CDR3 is CASTETGGDQPQHF. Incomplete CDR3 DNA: TGTGCCAGCACCGAGACAGGGGGGGATCAGCCC.

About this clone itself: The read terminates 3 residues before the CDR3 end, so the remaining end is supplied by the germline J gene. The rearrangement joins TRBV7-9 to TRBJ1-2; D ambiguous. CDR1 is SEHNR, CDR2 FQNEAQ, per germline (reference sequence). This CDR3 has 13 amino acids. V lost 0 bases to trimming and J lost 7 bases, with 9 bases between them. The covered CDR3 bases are TGTGCCAGCAGCTTAGCGCTAAGTGGTGGC. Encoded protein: CASSLALSGG. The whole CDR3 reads CASSLALSGGYTF.

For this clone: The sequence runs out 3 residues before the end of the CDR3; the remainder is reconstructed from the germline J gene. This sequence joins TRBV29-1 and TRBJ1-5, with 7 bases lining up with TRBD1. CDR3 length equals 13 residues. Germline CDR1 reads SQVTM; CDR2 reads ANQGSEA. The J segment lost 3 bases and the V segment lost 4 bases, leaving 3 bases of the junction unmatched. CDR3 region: CSVAGTVNQPQHF. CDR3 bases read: TGCAGCGTTGCTGGGACAGTCAATCAGCCC.

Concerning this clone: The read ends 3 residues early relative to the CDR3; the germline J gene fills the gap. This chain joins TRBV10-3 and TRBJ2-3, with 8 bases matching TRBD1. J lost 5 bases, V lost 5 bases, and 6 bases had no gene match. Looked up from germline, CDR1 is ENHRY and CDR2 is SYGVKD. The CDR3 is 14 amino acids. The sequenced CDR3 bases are TGTGCCATCAGTTACGGACAGGGAGTAGATACG. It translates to CAISYGQGVDT. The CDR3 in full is CAISYGQGVDTQYF.

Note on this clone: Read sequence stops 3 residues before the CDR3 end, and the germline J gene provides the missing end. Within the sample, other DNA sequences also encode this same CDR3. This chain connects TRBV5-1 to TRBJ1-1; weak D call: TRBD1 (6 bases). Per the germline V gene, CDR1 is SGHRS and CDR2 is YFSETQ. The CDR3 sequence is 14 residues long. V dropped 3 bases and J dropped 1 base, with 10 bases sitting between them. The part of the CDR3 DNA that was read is TGCGCCAGCAGCTCTAGGACAGCGAACACTGAA. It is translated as CASSSRTANTE. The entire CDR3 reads CASSSRTANTEAFF.

The part of the CDR3 DNA that was read is TGTGCCAGCAGCTTGGGTTTGGGGGCCAATCAGCCC. It specifies CASSLGLGANQP. The complete CDR3 sequence is CASSLGLGANQPQHF. The genes are TRBV11-2 and TRBJ1-5, with TRBD1 as a possible D gene (6 bases). Read data end 3 residues before the CDR3 end; the end is taken from the germline J gene. Germline-derived CDR1 and CDR2 are SGHAT and FQNNGV. Between the trimmed V and J ends, which lost 3 bases and 3 bases, there was a span of 12 bases. The CDR3 runs to 15 residues.

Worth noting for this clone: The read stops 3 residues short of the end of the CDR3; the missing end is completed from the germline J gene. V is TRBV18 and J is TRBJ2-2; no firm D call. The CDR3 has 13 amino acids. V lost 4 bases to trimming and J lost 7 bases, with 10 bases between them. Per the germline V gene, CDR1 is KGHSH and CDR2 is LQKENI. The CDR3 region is CASSQGPGGELFF. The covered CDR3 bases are TGTGCCAGCTCACAGGGTCCAGGCGGGGAG.

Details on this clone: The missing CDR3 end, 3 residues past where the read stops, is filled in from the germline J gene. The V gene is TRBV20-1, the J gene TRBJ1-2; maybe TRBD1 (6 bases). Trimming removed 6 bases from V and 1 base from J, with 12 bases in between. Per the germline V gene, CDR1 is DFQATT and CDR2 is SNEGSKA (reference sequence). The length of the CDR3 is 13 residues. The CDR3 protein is CSAGDTFNYGYTF. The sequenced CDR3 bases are TGCAGTGCCGGGGACACCTTTAACTATGGC.

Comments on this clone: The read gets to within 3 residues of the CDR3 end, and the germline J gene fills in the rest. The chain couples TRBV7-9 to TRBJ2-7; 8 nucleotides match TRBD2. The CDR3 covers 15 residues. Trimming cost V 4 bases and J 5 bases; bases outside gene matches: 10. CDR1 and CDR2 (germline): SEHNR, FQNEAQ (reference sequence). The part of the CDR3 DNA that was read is TGTGCCAGCAGCTCGGGGGGGGGCGCTGGGGACGAG. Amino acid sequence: CASSSGGGAGDE. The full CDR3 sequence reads CASSSGGGAGDEQYF.

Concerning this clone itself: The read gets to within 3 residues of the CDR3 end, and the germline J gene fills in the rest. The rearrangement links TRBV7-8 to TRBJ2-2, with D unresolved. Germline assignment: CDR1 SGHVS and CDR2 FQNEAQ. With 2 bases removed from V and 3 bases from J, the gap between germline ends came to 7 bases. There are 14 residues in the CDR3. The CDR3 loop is CASSLIADTGELFF. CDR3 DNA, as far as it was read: TGTGCCAGCAGCTTAATAGCAGACACCGGGGAG.

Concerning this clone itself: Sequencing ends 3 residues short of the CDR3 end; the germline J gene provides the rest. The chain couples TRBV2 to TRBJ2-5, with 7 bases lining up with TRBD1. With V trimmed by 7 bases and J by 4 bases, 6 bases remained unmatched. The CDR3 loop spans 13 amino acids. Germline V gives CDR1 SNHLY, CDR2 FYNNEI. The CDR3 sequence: CASKRDSLETQYF. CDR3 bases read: TGTGCCAGCAAAAGGGACAGTCTAGAGACC.

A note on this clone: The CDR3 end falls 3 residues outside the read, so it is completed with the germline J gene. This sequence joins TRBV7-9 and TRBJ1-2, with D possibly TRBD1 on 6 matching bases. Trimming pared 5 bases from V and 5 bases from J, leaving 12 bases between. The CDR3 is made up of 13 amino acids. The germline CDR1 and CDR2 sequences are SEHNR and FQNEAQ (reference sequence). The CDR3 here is CASSETTGYGYTF. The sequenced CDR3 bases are TGTGCCAGCAGCGAGACTACAGGGTATGGC.

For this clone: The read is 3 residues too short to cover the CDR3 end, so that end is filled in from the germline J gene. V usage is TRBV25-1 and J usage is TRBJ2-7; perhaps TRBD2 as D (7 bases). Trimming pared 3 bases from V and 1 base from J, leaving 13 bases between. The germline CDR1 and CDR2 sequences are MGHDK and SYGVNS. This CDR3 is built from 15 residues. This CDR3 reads CASSEGGRSSYEQYF. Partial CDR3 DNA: TGTGCCAGCAGTGAGGGGGGGCGCAGTTCCTACGAG.

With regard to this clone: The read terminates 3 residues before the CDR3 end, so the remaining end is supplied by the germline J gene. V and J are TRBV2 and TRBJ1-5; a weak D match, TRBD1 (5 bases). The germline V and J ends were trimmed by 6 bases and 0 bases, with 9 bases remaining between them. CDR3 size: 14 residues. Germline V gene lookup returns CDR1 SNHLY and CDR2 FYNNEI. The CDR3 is CASSVQASNQPQHF. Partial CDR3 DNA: TGTGCCAGCAGCGTACAGGCTAGCAATCAGCCC.

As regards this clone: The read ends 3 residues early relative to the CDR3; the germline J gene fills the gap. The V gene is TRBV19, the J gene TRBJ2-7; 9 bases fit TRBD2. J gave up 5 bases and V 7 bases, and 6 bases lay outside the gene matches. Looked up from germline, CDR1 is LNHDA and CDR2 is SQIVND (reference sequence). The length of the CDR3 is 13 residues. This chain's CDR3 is CASKAGGPNEQYF. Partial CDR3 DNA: TGTGCCAGTAAGGCGGGAGGGCCTAACGAG.

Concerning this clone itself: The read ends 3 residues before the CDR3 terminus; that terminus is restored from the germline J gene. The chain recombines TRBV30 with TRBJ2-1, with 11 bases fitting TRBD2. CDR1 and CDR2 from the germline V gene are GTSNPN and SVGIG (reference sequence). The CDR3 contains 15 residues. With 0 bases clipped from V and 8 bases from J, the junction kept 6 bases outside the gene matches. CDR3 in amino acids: CAWSVSGRARDEQFF. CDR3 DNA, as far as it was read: TGTGCCTGGAGTGTTAGCGGGAGGGCCCGCGATGAG.

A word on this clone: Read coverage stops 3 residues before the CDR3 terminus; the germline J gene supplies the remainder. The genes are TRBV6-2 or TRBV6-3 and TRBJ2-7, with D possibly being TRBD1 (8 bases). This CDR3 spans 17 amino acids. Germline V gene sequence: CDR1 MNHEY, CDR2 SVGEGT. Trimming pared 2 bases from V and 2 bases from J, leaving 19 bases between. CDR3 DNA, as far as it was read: TGTGCCAGCAGTTACGGCATTCGGACAGGGACTACCTACGAG. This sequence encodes CASSYGIRTGTTYE. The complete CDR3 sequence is CASSYGIRTGTTYEQYF.

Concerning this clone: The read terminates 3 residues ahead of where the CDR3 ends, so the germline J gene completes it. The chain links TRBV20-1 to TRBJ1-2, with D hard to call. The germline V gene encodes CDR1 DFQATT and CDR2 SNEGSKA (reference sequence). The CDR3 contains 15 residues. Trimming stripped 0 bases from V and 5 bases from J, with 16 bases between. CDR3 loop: CSARDRSRVVYGYTF. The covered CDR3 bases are TGCAGTGCTAGAGACCGGTCGAGGGTGGTGTATGGC.

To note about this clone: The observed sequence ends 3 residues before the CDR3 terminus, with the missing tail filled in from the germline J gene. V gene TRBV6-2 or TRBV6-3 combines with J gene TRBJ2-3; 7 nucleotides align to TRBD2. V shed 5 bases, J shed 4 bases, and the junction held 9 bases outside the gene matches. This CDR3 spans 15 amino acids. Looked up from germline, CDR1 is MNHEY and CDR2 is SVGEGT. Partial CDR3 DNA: TGTGCCAGCAGTACCCCGGCTAGCGGATCAGATACG. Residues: CASSTPASGSDT. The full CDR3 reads CASSTPASGSDTQYF.

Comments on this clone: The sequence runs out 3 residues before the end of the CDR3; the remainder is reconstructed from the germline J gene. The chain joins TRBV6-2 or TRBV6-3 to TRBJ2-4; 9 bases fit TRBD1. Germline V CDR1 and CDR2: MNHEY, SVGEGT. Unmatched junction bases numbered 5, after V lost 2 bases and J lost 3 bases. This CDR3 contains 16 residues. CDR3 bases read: TGTGCCAGCAGTTACGACAGGGGGTCGGGCAAAAACATT. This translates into CASSYDRGSGKNI. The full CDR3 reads CASSYDRGSGKNIQYF.

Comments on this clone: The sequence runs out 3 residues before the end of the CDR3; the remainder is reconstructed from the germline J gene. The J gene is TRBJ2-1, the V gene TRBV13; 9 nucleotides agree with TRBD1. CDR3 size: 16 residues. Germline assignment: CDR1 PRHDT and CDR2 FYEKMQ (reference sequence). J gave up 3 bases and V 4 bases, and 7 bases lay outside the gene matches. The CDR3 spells CASSSARQGGYNEQFF. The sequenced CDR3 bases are TGTGCCAGCAGCTCCGCGAGACAGGGGGGCTACAATGAG.